This record covers a single T cell receptor beta chain. This entry comes from a study of blood T cell repertoires in COVID-19. Some clones are missing from TCRdb's copy, which holds only in-frame ones; the method was immunoSEQ multiplex PCR. The table shows about 62,000 clones, with more than 90% occurring only once. This CDR3 region has 16 residues. From germline, CDR1 is SGHAT and CDR2 FQDESV (reference sequence). V shed 0 bases and J 5 bases; nucleotides not matched to a gene: 7. The sequencing input was peripheral blood. This chain joins TRBV11-1 and TRBJ2-3; 8 bases agree with TRBD2. This clonotype originated in a human donor in a cohort sampled during active COVID-19. DNA for the CDR3: TGTGCCAGCAGCTTAGCTGGACGGGGGGGCTTAGATACGCAGTATTTT. Its translation is CASSLAGRGGLDTQYF.